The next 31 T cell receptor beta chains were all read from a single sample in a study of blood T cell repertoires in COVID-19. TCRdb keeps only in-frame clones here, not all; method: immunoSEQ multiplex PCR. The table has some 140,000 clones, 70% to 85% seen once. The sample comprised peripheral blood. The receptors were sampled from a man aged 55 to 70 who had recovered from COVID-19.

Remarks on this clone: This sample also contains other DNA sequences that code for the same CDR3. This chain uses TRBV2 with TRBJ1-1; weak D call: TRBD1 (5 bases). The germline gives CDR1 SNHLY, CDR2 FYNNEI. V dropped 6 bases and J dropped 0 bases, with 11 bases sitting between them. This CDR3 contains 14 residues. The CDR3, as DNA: TGTGCCAGCAGCCCTGACAGCCTGAACACTGAAGCTTTCTTT. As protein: CASSPDSLNTEAFF.

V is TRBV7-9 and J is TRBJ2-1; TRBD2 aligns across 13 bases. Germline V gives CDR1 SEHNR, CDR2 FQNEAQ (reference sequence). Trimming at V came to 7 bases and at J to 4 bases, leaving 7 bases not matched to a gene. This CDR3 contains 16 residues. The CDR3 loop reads CASTPRTSGSYNEQFF. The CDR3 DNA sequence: TGTGCCAGCACCCCTCGGACTAGCGGGAGTTACAATGAGCAGTTCTTC.

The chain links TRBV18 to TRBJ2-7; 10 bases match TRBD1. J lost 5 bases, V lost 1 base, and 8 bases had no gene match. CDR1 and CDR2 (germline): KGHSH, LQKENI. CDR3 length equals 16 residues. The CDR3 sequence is CASSPLTRQGANEQYF. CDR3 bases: TGTGCCAGCTCACCACTCACTCGACAGGGGGCGAACGAGCAGTACTTC.

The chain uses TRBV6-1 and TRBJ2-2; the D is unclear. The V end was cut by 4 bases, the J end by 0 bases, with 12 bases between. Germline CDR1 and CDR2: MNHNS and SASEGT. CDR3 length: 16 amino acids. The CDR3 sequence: CASSAPAASNTGELFF. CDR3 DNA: TGTGCCAGCAGTGCTCCGGCGGCCTCGAACACCGGGGAGCTGTTTTTT.

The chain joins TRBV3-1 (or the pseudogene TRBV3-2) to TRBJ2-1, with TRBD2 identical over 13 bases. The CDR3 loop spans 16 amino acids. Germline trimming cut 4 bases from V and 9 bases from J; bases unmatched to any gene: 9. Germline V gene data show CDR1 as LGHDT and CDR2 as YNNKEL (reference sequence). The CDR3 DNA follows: TGTGCCAGCAGCCGACTGGGACTAGCGGGAAATGTTGAGCAGTTCTTC. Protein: CASSRLGLAGNVEQFF.

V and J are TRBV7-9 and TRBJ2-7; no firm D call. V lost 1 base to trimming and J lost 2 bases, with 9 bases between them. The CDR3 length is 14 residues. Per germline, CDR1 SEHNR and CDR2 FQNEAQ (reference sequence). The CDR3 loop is CASSLGGPAYEQYF. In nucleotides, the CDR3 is TGTGCCAGCAGCTTAGGCGGTCCCGCCTACGAGCAGTACTTC.

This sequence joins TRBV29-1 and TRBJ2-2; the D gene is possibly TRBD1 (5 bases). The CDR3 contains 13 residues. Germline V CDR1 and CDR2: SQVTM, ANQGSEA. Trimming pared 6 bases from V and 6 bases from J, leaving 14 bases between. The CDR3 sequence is CSVVQGGAGELFF. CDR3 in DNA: TGCAGCGTGGTCCAGGGTGGCGCCGGGGAGCTGTTTTTT.

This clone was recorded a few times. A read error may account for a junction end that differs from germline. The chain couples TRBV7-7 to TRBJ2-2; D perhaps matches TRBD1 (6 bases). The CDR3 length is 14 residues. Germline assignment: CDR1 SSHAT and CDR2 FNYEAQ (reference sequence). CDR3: CASSQTGYTGELFF. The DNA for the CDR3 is TGTGCTAGCAGCCAGACAGGATACACCGGGGAGCTGTTTTTT.

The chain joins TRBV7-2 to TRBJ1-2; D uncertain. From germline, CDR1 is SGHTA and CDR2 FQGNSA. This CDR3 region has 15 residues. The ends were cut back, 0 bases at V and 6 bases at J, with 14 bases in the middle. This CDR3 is CASSLAQRASDGYTF. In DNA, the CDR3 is TGTGCCAGCAGCTTAGCACAGAGGGCTTCGGATGGCTACACCTTC.

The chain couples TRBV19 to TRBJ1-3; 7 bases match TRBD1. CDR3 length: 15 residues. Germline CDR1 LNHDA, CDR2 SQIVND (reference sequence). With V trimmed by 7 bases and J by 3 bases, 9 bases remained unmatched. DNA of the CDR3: TGTGCCAGTACCTCTACAGGGGATGATGGAAACACCATATATTTT. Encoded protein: CASTSTGDDGNTIYF.

The CDR3 coding sequence is TGTGCCAGCAGCTTAGGGCCCAGGTATAGCAATCAGCCCCAGCATTTT. Encoded protein: CASSLGPRYSNQPQHF. The gene calls are TRBV7-2 and TRBJ1-5; no firm D call. The CDR3 has 16 residues. The ends were cut back, 1 base at V and 0 bases at J, with 10 bases in the middle. CDR1 and CDR2 from the germline V gene are SGHTA and FQGNSA.

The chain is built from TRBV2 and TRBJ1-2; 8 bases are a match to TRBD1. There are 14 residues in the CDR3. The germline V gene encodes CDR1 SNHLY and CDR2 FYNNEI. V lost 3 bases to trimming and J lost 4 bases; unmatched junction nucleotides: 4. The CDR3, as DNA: TGTGCCAGCAGTGAGACAGGGGAGACCTATGGCTACACCTTC. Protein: CASSETGETYGYTF.

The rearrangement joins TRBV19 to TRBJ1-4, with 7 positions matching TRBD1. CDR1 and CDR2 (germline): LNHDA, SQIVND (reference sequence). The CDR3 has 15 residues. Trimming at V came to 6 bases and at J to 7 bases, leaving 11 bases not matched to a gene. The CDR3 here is CASRPATGLGEKLFF. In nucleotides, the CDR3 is TGTGCCAGTAGGCCGGCGACAGGGCTTGGTGAAAAACTGTTTTTT.

The CDR3 bases are TGTGCCAGCAGCTTGAGTCCGGGGACAGCGTACTCTGGGGCCAACGTCCTGACTTTC. It encodes CASSLSPGTAYSGANVLTF. This chain joins TRBV5-6 and TRBJ2-6; 7 bases agree with TRBD1. The CDR3 consists of 19 residues. J lost 0 bases, V lost 1 base, and 10 bases had no gene match. In germline, CDR1 is SGHDT, CDR2 YYEEEE. Together with reference TRBV5-6 and TRBJ2-6, the CDR3 gives the full variable domain: DAGVTQSPTHLIKTRGQQVTLRCSPKSGHDTVSWYQQALGQGPQFIFQYYEEEERQRGNFPDRFSGHQFPNYSSELNVNALLLGDSALYLCASSLSPGTAYSGANVLTFGAGSRLTVL.

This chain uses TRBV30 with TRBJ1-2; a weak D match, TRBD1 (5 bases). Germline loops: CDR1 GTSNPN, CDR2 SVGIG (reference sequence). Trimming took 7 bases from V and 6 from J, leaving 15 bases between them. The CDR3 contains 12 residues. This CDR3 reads CASQGQGNGYTF. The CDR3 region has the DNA TGTGCCTCCCAGGGTCAAGGGAATGGCTACACCTTC.

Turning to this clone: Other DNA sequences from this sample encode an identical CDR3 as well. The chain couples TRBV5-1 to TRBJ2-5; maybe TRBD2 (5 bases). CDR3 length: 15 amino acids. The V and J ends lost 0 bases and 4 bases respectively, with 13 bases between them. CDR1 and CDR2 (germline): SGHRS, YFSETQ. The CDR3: CASSLAGTGRETQYF. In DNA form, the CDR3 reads TGCGCCAGCAGCTTGGCGGGAACGGGTCGAGAGACCCAGTACTTC.

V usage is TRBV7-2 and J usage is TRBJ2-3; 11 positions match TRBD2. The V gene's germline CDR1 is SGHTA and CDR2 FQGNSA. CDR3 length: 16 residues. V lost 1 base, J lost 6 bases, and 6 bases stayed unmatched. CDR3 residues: CASSLVSSGGPDTQYF. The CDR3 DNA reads TGTGCCAGCAGCTTAGTGTCTAGCGGGGGGCCCGATACGCAGTATTTT.

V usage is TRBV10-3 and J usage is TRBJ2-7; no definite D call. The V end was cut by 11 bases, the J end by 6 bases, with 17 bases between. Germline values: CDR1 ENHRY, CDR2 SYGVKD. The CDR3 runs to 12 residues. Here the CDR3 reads CAVEAATSEQYF. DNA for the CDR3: TGTGCCGTCGAGGCAGCTACATCCGAGCAGTACTTC.

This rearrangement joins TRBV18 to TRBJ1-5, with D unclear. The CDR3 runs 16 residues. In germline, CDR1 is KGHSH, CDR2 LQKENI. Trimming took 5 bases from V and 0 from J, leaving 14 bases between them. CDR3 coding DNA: TGTGCCAGCTCAGCCTGGGCTTCGGATAGCAATCAGCCCCAGCATTTT. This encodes CASSAWASDSNQPQHF.

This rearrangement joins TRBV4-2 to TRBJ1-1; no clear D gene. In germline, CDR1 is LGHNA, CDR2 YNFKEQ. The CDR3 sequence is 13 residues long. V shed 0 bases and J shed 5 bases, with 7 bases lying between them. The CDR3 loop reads CASSQEEGTEAFF. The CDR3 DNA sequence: TGTGCCAGCAGCCAAGAAGAGGGAACTGAAGCTTTCTTT.

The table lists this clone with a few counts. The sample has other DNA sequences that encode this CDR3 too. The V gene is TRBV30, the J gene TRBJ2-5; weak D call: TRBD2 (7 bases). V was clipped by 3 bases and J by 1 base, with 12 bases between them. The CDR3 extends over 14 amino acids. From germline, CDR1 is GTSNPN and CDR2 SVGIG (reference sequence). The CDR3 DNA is TGTGCCTGGAGGGGGGGGGCAACCCAAGAGACCCAGTACTTC. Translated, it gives CAWRGGATQETQYF.

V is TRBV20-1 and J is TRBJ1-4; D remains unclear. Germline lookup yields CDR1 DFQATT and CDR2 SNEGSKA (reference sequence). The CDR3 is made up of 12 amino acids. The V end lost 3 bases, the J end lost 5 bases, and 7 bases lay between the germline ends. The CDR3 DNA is TGCAGTGCTAGTCACTCCAATGAAAAACTGTTTTTT. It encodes CSASHSNEKLFF.

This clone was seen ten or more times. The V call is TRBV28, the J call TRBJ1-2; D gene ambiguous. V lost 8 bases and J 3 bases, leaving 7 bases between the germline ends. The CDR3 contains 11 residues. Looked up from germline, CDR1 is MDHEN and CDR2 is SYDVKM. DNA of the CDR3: TGTGCCAGCTCCTCCTACTATGGCTACACCTTC. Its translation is CASSSYYGYTF.

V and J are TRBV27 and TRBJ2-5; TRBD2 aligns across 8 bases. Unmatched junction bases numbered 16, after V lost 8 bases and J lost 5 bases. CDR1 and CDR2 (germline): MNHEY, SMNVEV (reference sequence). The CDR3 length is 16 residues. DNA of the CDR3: TGTGCCAGCGGTCCCTCCCGGGGGGGCTACTCGGAGACCCAGTACTTC. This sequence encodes CASGPSRGGYSETQYF.

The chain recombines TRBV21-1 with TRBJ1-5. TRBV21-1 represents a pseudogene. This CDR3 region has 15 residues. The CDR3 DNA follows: TGTGCCAGCAAGGGGACTGTGATGGGCAATCAGCCCCAGCATTTT. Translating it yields CASKGTVMGNQPQHF.

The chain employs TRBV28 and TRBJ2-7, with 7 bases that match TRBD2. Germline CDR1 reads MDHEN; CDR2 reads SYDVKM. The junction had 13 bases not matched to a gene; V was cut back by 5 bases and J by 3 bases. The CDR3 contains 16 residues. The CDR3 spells CASSPWGEGNSYEQYF. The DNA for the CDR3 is TGTGCCAGCAGTCCATGGGGGGAGGGAAATAGCTACGAGCAGTACTTC.

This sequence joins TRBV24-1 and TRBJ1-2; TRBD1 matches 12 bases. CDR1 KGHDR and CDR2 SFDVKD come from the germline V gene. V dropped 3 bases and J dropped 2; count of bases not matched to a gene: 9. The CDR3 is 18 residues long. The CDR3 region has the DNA TGTGCCACCAGTGATACCCCGGGACAGGGGGCAGGAAACTATGGCTACACCTTC. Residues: CATSDTPGQGAGNYGYTF.

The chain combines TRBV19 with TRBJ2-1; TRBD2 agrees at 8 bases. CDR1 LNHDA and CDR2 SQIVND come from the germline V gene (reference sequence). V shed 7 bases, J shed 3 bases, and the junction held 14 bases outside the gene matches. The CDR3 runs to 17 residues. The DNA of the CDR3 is TGTGCCAGTACGGGGAGTAGCGGGACCACCTACTACAATGAGCAGTTCTTC. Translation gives CASTGSSGTTYYNEQFF.

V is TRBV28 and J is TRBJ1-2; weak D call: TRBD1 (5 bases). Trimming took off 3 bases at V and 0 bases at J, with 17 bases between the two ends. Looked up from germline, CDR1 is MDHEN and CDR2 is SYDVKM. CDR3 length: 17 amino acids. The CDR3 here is CASSFHRGRGTNYGYTF. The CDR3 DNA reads TGTGCCAGCAGTTTCCACCGGGGGAGAGGCACTAACTATGGCTACACCTTC.

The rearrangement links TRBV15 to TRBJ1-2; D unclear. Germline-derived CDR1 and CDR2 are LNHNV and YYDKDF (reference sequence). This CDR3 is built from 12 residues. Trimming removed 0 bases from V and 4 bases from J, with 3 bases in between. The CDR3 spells CATSRDGYGYTF. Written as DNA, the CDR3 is TGTGCCACCAGCAGAGACGGCTATGGCTACACCTTC.

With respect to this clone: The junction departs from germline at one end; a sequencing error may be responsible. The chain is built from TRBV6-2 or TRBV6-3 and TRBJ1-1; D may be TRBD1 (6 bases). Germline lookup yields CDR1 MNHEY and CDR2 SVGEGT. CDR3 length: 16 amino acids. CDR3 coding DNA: TGTGCCAGCAGTTACTCGGGGACAAGGGTGAAGACTGAAGCTTTCTTT. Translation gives CASSYSGTRVKTEAFF.